The rows below give T cell receptor beta chains drawn from one sample of a study of blood T cells in healthy people across ages. TCRdb reanalysed the 5' RACE reads using MiXCR and keeps one entry per CDR3 protein. The sample records around 400,000 distinct CDR3 sequences, roughly half being singletons. The sequencing sample was made of blood. These receptors were obtained from a man between 60 and 75 years old in good health. Each CDR3 is given with its conserved first and last residue. The D gene is left open where the match is weak. Clone size is not always given. Where it is, it says once, few, many or a class for expanded clones.

d_gene	v_gene	abundance	j_gene	CDR3aa	CDR3nt
-	TRBV6-2/TRBV6-3	-	TRBJ2-5	CASKRASQETQYF	TGTGCCAGCAAGAGGGCATCCCAAGAGACCCAGTACTTC
TRBD1	TRBV5-6	-	TRBJ2-5	CASTSTGLETQYF	TGTGCCAGCACCTCGACAGGGTTAGAGACCCAGTACTTC
-	TRBV7-7	-	TRBJ2-5	CASSSDRGAETQYF	TGTGCTAGCAGCTCGGACAGAGGCGCAGAGACCCAGTACTTC
TRBD1	TRBV30	-	TRBJ1-2	CAWNRGPPGYTF	TGTGCCTGGAACAGGGGTCCTCCTGGCTACACCTTC
-	TRBV4-3	-	TRBJ2-1	CASSQDPARIYNEQFF	TGCGCCAGCAGCCAAGACCCCGCTCGAATCTACAATGAGCAGTTCTTC
TRBD2	TRBV5-1	-	TRBJ2-3	CASRASGASTDTQYF	TGCGCCAGCAGAGCTAGCGGGGCTAGCACAGATACGCAGTATTTT
TRBD1	TRBV30	-	TRBJ1-4	CALKTGGASFNEKLFF	TGTGCCTTAAAAACAGGGGGCGCGAGCTTTAATGAAAAACTGTTTTTT
-	TRBV28	-	TRBJ2-5	CSSRSIRETQYF	TGTTCCAGCAGATCGATTCGGGAGACCCAGTACTTC
-	TRBV7-9	many	TRBJ2-7	CASSLGVVEQYF	TGTGCCAGCAGCTTAGGAGTGGTCGAGCAGTACTTC
-	TRBV28	few	TRBJ2-4	CASSLSAVSGKNIQYF	TGTGCCAGCAGTTTATCGGCAGTCTCTGGCAAAAACATTCAGTACTTC
TRBD2	TRBV7-3	many	TRBJ2-3	CASSPGLAGVTDTQYF	TGTGCCAGCAGCCCCGGACTAGCGGGAGTCACAGATACGCAGTATTTT
-	TRBV20-1	-	TRBJ1-1	CSAREGNLNTEAFF	TGCAGTGCTAGAGAAGGCAATCTGAACACTGAAGCTTTCTTT
-	TRBV29-1	-	TRBJ1-2	CSARLQEDGYGYTF	TGCAGCGCACGTCTCCAAGAGGACGGCTATGGCTACACCTTC
TRBD2	TRBV29-1	few	TRBJ2-7	CSVGSALTSGGVSYNEQYF	TGCAGCGTTGGGAGCGCCCTCACTAGCGGGGGGGTCTCCTACAATGAGCAGTACTTC
TRBD1	TRBV20-1	-	TRBJ1-6	CSALVSGQNNSPLHF	TGCAGTGCTCTAGTATCGGGACAGAATAATTCACCCCTCCACTTT
-	TRBV10-3	-	TRBJ1-4	CAISAAPGQINEKLFF	TGTGCCATCAGTGCAGCACCTGGACAGATAAATGAAAAACTGTTTTTT
TRBD2	TRBV4-2	-	TRBJ2-3	CASSQDTLAGSGTDTQYF	TGTGCCAGCAGCCAAGATACACTAGCGGGCTCGGGAACAGATACGCAGTATTTT
TRBD2	TRBV28	-	TRBJ2-1	CASSLQASGSQYEQFF	TGTGCCAGCAGTCTCCAGGCTAGCGGGAGTCAGTATGAGCAGTTCTTC
-	TRBV4-1	-	TRBJ2-7	CASSRGLRNEQYF	TGCGCCAGCAGCCGGGGGCTAAGAAACGAGCAGTACTTC
TRBD2	TRBV7-2	-	TRBJ2-5	CASSLGLAKETQYF	TGTGCCAGCAGCTTAGGACTAGCGAAAGAGACCCAGTACTTC
TRBD1	TRBV27	-	TRBJ1-6	CASRRDRDAYNSPLHF	TGTGCCAGCAGAAGGGACAGGGACGCCTATAATTCACCCCTCCACTTT
-	TRBV7-2	few	TRBJ2-1	CASSPRTSLTYNEQFF	TGTGCCAGCAGCCCTAGAACTAGCCTCACCTACAATGAGCAGTTCTTC
-	TRBV20-1	-	TRBJ1-1	CSARDLGTTEAFF	TGCAGTGCTAGAGATCTCGGAACAACTGAAGCTTTCTTT
-	TRBV7-9	-	TRBJ2-4	CASSLDAGGTQYF	TGTGCCAGCAGCTTAGATGCTGGGGGTACACAGTACTTC
-	TRBV29-1	-	TRBJ2-1	CSVGQVSYNEQFF	TGCAGCGTGGGACAAGTCTCCTACAATGAGCAGTTCTTC
-	TRBV12-3/TRBV12-4	once	TRBJ2-5	CASGPTGREAQYF	TGTGCCAGCGGCCCGACAGGAAGAGAGGCCCAGTACTTC
-	TRBV24-1	once	TRBJ2-1	CATSDSLSNEQFF	TGTGCCACCAGTGACAGCCTAAGCAATGAGCAGTTCTTC
TRBD1	TRBV20-1	few	TRBJ2-1	CSAGQGLPSYNEQFF	TGCAGTGCAGGACAGGGCCTCCCCTCCTACAATGAGCAGTTCTTC
-	TRBV11-2	once	TRBJ1-1	CASSLRKNTEAFF	TGTGCCAGCAGCTTACGGAAGAACACTGAAGCTTTCTTT
-	TRBV6-2/TRBV6-3	-	TRBJ2-1	CAGSYPRNEQFF	TGTGCCGGCAGTTACCCCAGGAATGAGCAGTTCTTC
-	TRBV5-4	-	TRBJ2-1	CASAGDSYNEQFF	TGTGCCAGCGCCGGGGACTCCTACAATGAGCAGTTCTTC
-	TRBV6-2/TRBV6-3	few	TRBJ2-7	CASSPHIGDEQYF	TGTGCCAGCAGTCCACACATCGGCGACGAGCAGTACTTC
-	TRBV7-2	-	TRBJ2-7	CASSSDVGPLSYEQYF	TGTGCCAGCAGCTCCGACGTGGGGCCACTCTCCTACGAGCAGTACTTC
-	TRBV7-9	few	TRBJ1-2	CASSLEGGRDYGYTF	TGTGCCAGCAGCTTGGAGGGCGGCCGTGACTATGGCTACACCTTC
-	TRBV28	once	TRBJ2-2	CASRPFGGTGELFF	TGTGCCAGCAGACCCTTCGGAGGCACCGGGGAGCTGTTTTTT
TRBD2	TRBV5-1	-	TRBJ2-7	CASSLLAGASYEQYF	TGCGCCAGCAGCCTTCTAGCGGGGGCCTCCTACGAGCAGTACTTC
-	TRBV9	-	TRBJ1-2	CASTAKAASNYGYTF	TGTGCCAGCACCGCAAAGGCAGCGTCTAACTATGGCTACACCTTC
-	TRBV7-2	once	TRBJ2-7	CASSLRGPGRVGDNEQYF	TGTGCCAGCAGCTTAAGGGGACCAGGCAGGGTAGGAGACAATGAGCAGTACTTC
TRBD2	TRBV4-1	once	TRBJ2-3	CASSQRAGGIGDAQYF	TGCGCCAGCAGCCAACGGGCCGGGGGGATCGGAGATGCGCAGTATTTT
-	TRBV20-1	many	TRBJ2-1	CSARSGNEQFF	TGCAGTGCTAGGTCCGGGAATGAGCAGTTCTTC
TRBD1	TRBV13	-	TRBJ1-2	CASSYNRGQYPGYTF	TGTGCCAGCAGCTACAACAGGGGGCAGTACCCAGGCTACACCTTC
-	TRBV5-1	few	TRBJ2-3	CASSLVTLGTQYF	TGCGCCAGCAGCTTGGTAACGCTGGGTACGCAGTATTTT
-	TRBV4-3	few	TRBJ2-1	CASSQEIGSSTYNEQFF	TGCGCCAGCAGCCAAGAAATTGGTAGTAGTACCTACAATGAGCAGTTCTTC
-	TRBV6-5	few	TRBJ1-2	CASSYSIAGSSLDYGYTF	TGTGCCAGCAGTTACTCGATCGCAGGGTCCTCTCTTGACTATGGCTACACCTTC
-	TRBV28	-	TRBJ2-5	CASSLCRGTIQETQYF	TGTGCCAGCAGTTTATGCCGAGGGACCATACAAGAGACCCAGTACTTC
TRBD2	TRBV5-4	-	TRBJ2-1	CACSLGGGYNEQFF	TGTGCCTGCAGCTTGGGGGGGGGTTACAATGAGCAGTTCTTC
-	TRBV28	many	TRBJ2-7	CASTRVGPYEQYF	TGTGCCAGCACCCGGGTTGGGCCCTACGAGCAGTACTTC
-	TRBV10-3	few	TRBJ2-7	CAISPSPTDEQYF	TGTGCCATCAGCCCTAGTCCGACCGATGAGCAGTACTTC
-	TRBV20-1	-	TRBJ1-1	CSAGGGTTEAFF	TGCAGTGCCGGGGGGGGGACCACTGAAGCTTTCTTT
-	TRBV7-2	-	TRBJ2-7	CASSLSDEGSYEQYF	TGTGCCAGCAGCTTATCCGACGAAGGGTCCTACGAGCAGTACTTC
TRBD1	TRBV6-6	many	TRBJ2-7	CASSPLDRAGEQYF	TGTGCCAGCAGTCCGTTGGACAGGGCCGGGGAGCAGTACTTC
-	TRBV20-1	-	TRBJ1-1	CRVIQGRGTEAFF	TGCAGGGTGATCCAGGGGCGGGGCACTGAAGCTTTCTTT
TRBD2	TRBV9	-	TRBJ2-7	CASSPPGGGTREQYF	TGTGCCAGCAGCCCCCCCGGCGGGGGGACCCGCGAGCAGTACTTC
-	TRBV4-2	-	TRBJ1-6	CASSQDTSGKSPLHF	TGTGCCAGCAGCCAAGATACCTCGGGAAAATCACCCCTCCACTTT
TRBD1	TRBV9	-	TRBJ1-1	CASSVAGDRGAAFF	TGTGCCAGCAGCGTAGCAGGGGACAGGGGTGCAGCTTTCTTT